These 25 T cell receptor beta chains share one sample of origin, sequenced in a study of post-analysis software for immune sequencing data. TCR beta libraries were prepared from cDNA with unique molecular identifiers. TCRdb analysed the PCR reads with MiXCR anew, one entry per CDR3 protein. The sample includes over 150,000 distinct CDR3 sequences, about 36% of them seen just once. The sample in question was blood, obtained after autologous hematopoietic stem cell transplantation. All receptors come from a girl aged 10 to 17 with multiple sclerosis.

The chain joins TRBV5-1 to TRBJ1-1; no firm D call. Germline V gene data show CDR1 as SGHRS and CDR2 as YFSETQ. V was pared by 0 bases and J by 0 bases, with 12 bases between. This CDR3 is built from 16 residues. The CDR3 coding sequence is TGCGCCAGCAGCTTGGCCCCGGGGTTCATGAACACTGAAGCTTTCTTT. It is translated as CASSLAPGFMNTEAFF.

The chain has TRBV7-9 and TRBJ2-7; no reliable D call. Trimming took 4 bases from V and 3 from J, leaving 7 bases between them. The CDR3 is 12 residues long. Germline V gives CDR1 SEHNR, CDR2 FQNEAQ (reference sequence). The DNA for the CDR3 is TGTGCCAGCAGCTCCAAAAGCTACGAGCAGTACTTC. Translated: CASSSKSYEQYF.

The chain carries TRBV7-9 and TRBJ2-3, with 12 bases identical to TRBD2. Trimming cost V 5 bases and J 2 bases; bases outside gene matches: 5. Germline V gives CDR1 SEHNR, CDR2 FQNEAQ (reference sequence). This CDR3 contains 16 residues. The CDR3 nucleotides are TGTGCCAGCAGCCTCACTAGCGGGAGGCCCACAGATACGCAGTATTTT. Translation: CASSLTSGRPTDTQYF.

This clonotype was seen once. The V and J genes are TRBV14 and TRBJ2-3; no reliable D call. The CDR3 has 10 amino acids. Germline V gives CDR1 SGHDN, CDR2 FVKESK. V lost 9 bases and J 7 bases, leaving 8 bases between the germline ends. The CDR3 spells CARDENTQYF. The CDR3 region has the DNA TGTGCCAGAGATGAAAATACGCAGTATTTT.

This clonotype has a handful of counts. One base away lies a much larger clone, so this may be a sequencing read error. This sequence joins TRBV4-2 and TRBJ2-3; 7 bases map to TRBD2. The CDR3 extends over 14 amino acids. Germline V gene lookup returns CDR1 LGHNA and CDR2 YNFKEQ. V lost 7 bases and J lost 3; bases outside the gene matches: 7. The CDR3 spells CASTRGGETDTQYF. The DNA of the CDR3 is TGTGCCAGCACGAGGGGAGGGGAAACAGATACGCAGTATTTT.

The chain employs TRBV29-1 and TRBJ2-7; 14 bases are a match to TRBD2. V shed 3 bases and J 7 bases; nucleotides not matched to a gene: 5. CDR3 length: 14 residues. Germline CDR1 reads SQVTM; CDR2 reads ANQGSEA. The CDR3 region is CSVDGTSGSNEQYF. CDR3 bases: TGCAGCGTTGATGGGACTAGCGGGAGTAATGAGCAGTACTTC.

In the case of this clonotype: A much larger clone differs by one base, so this may be a read error. This chain joins TRBV20-1 and TRBJ2-3; TRBD1 aligns across 10 bases. Germline V CDR1 and CDR2: DFQATT, SNEGSKA (reference sequence). CDR3 length equals 14 residues. The CDR3 here is CSAPGQGVADAQYF. DNA of the CDR3: TGCAGTGCACCAGGACAGGGGGTAGCAGATGCGCAGTATTTT.

This CDR3 is CASRSRGAHSNQPQHF. In DNA form, the CDR3 reads TGTGCCAGCAGGTCCCGGGGGGCCCATAGCAATCAGCCCCAGCATTTT. The rearrangement joins TRBV28 to TRBJ1-5; perhaps TRBD1 as D (6 bases). CDR3 length: 16 residues. CDR1 is MDHEN, CDR2 SYDVKM, per germline. V was shortened by 6 bases and J by 0 bases, with 15 bases between the two germline ends.

This chain links TRBV6-1 with TRBJ2-5; possible D gene TRBD1, 6 bases. CDR1 MNHNS and CDR2 SASEGT come from the germline V gene. CDR3 length equals 15 residues. Trimming removed 7 bases at V and 1 base at J, with 16 bases between. This CDR3 reads CASTGGRGAQETQYF. The CDR3 DNA is TGTGCCAGCACCGGAGGCAGGGGTGCCCAAGAGACCCAGTACTTC.

This sequence joins TRBV7-9 and TRBJ2-7; 8 bases match TRBD1. Germline V gives CDR1 SEHNR, CDR2 FQNEAQ (reference sequence). This CDR3 spans 16 amino acids. V lost 5 bases to trimming and J lost 4 bases; unmatched junction nucleotides: 13. CDR3 DNA: TGTGCCAGCAGCCCTAGAGGACAGGGTTTTTTTTACGAGCAGTACTTC. It is translated as CASSPRGQGFFYEQYF.

CDR3 in amino acids: CASSVEGANNQPQHF. The CDR3, as DNA: TGTGCCAGCAGTGTTGAGGGGGCAAACAATCAGCCCCAGCATTTT. J is TRBJ1-5 and V is TRBV6-1; 7 nucleotides line up with TRBD1. CDR3 length: 15 residues. In germline, CDR1 is MNHNS, CDR2 SASEGT. The V segment lost 4 bases and the J segment 3 bases; nucleotides outside the gene matches: 6.

This rearrangement joins TRBV29-1 to TRBJ1-1; a possible D gene is TRBD1 (6 bases). Germline V CDR1 and CDR2: SQVTM, ANQGSEA. Trimming pared 3 bases from V and 11 bases from J, leaving 13 bases between. The CDR3 consists of 11 residues. The CDR3: CSVDGGLGAFF. CDR3 coding DNA: TGCAGCGTTGACGGGGGCCTCGGGGCTTTCTTT.

Remarks on this clonotype: At one of its ends the junction is not consistent with the germline gene, which may arise from a read error. The chain carries TRBV7-7 and TRBJ1-1; a possible D gene is TRBD1 (5 bases). The length of the CDR3 is 15 residues. Germline CDR1 and CDR2: SSHAT and FNYEAQ (reference sequence). CDR3 region: CASSLGSPWGTEAFF. The CDR3, as DNA: TGTGCTAGCAGCTTAGGCTCACCCTGGGGGACTGAAGCTTTCTTT.

The V and J genes are TRBV6-1 and TRBJ2-1, with D perhaps matching TRBD1 or TRBD2 (7 bases each). CDR1 is MNHNS, CDR2 SASEGT, per germline. With 2 bases removed from V and 8 bases from J, the gap between germline ends came to 25 bases. The CDR3 covers 18 residues. The chain's CDR3 is CASSELGGRAARGYEQFF. The DNA of the CDR3 is TGTGCCAGCAGTGAATTAGGAGGGAGGGCCGCCAGGGGGTATGAGCAGTTCTTC.

This clonotype was counted between two and nine times. The rearrangement joins TRBV20-1 to TRBJ2-4; D may match TRBD1 or TRBD2 (6 bases each). This CDR3 has 13 amino acids. Trimming cost V 6 bases and J 7 bases, with 16 bases left between them. CDR1 is DFQATT and CDR2 is SNEGSKA in the germline V gene (reference sequence). CDR3 residues: CSATDRGGNIQYF. CDR3 in DNA: TGCAGTGCAACGGACAGAGGGGGGAACATTCAGTACTTC.

The chain uses TRBV29-1 and TRBJ1-1, with TRBD1 matching 8 bases. With 6 bases clipped from V and 6 bases from J, the junction kept 6 bases outside the gene matches. Germline CDR1 reads SQVTM; CDR2 reads ANQGSEA. The CDR3 covers 12 residues. CDR3 sequence: CSVRRTGPEAFF. DNA for the CDR3: TGCAGCGTGCGAAGGACAGGGCCTGAAGCTTTCTTT.

This clonotype was counted only a few times. The CDR3 here is CSARGPRTGGSNGYTF. The CDR3 coding sequence is TGCAGTGCTAGAGGGCCTCGGACAGGGGGCTCAAATGGCTACACCTTC. The rearrangement joins TRBV20-1 to TRBJ1-2, with 11 nucleotides matching TRBD1. CDR1 is DFQATT, CDR2 SNEGSKA, per germline (reference sequence). There are 16 residues in the CDR3. V gave up 1 base and J gave up 6 bases; unmatched junction bases: 10.

The rearrangement links TRBV7-9 to TRBJ2-3, with D uncertain. The V gene lost 3 bases and the J gene lost 1 base, with 14 bases spanning the gap. Germline V gene sequence: CDR1 SEHNR, CDR2 FQNEAQ (reference sequence). The CDR3 contains 16 residues. CDR3 region: CASSFTIRRRTDTQYF. CDR3 bases: TGTGCCAGCAGCTTTACTATTCGGAGACGCACAGATACGCAGTATTTT.

The chain recombines TRBV10-3 with TRBJ2-1; D may be TRBD2 (6 bases). V was clipped by 7 bases and J by 8 bases, with 24 bases between them. The CDR3 has 16 amino acids. From germline, CDR1 is ENHRY and CDR2 SYGVKD. The chain's CDR3 is CAITTATGTGGYEQFF. The CDR3 DNA reads TGTGCCATCACCACAGCTACCGGGACTGGTGGTTATGAGCAGTTCTTC.

The genes are TRBV12-3 or TRBV12-4 and TRBJ1-5, with D unresolved. V was pared by 3 bases and J by 2 bases, with 14 bases between. This CDR3 has 16 residues. In DNA form, the CDR3 reads TGTGCCAGCAGTTTGGGTCTCGGTATGGGCAATCAGCCCCAGCATTTT. Amino acid sequence: CASSLGLGMGNQPQHF.

The rearrangement joins TRBV12-3 or TRBV12-4 to TRBJ2-7; tentatively, D is TRBD2 (5 bases). The CDR3 consists of 14 residues. The V and J ends lost 2 bases and 4 bases respectively, with 12 bases between them. The CDR3 sequence: CASSLQAETYEQYF. CDR3 bases: TGTGCCAGCAGTTTACAAGCGGAGACTTACGAGCAGTACTTC.

The chain has TRBV7-8 and TRBJ1-5, with D unresolved. V was pared by 4 bases and J by 7 bases, with 8 bases between. This CDR3 is built from 12 residues. Germline values: CDR1 SGHVS, CDR2 FQNEAQ. Written as DNA, the CDR3 is TGTGCCAGCAGCTCCAGCGGCCAGCCCCAGCATTTT. It codes for CASSSSGQPQHF.

This chain links TRBV20-1 with TRBJ2-1, with D possibly matching TRBD2 (6 bases). Germline CDR1 and CDR2: DFQATT and SNEGSKA (reference sequence). This CDR3 spans 13 amino acids. V was shortened by 7 bases and J by 10 bases, with 20 bases between the two germline ends. DNA for the CDR3: TGCAGTGAAATAGAAAATAGTCGGGGGGAGCAGTTCTTC. This translates into CSEIENSRGEQFF.

V and J are TRBV7-2 and TRBJ1-4; a possible D gene is TRBD1 (6 bases). Germline loops: CDR1 SGHTA, CDR2 FQGNSA. This CDR3 spans 16 amino acids. The V and J ends lost 2 bases and 10 bases respectively, with 20 bases between them. In DNA form, the CDR3 reads TGTGCCAGCAGCTTACCTCCCCGGGGACAATCGCCAAAACTGTTTTTT. Amino acids: CASSLPPRGQSPKLFF.

This clonotype was counted between two and nine times. The rearrangement links TRBV6-2 or TRBV6-3 to TRBJ2-1; D gene uncertain. The CDR3 spans 11 residues. Trimming took off 4 bases at V and 6 bases at J, with 4 bases between the two ends. The germline V gene encodes CDR1 MNHEY and CDR2 SVGEGT. Written as DNA, the CDR3 is TGTGCCAGCAGTTGGGCCAATGAGCAGTTCTTC. It is translated as CASSWANEQFF.